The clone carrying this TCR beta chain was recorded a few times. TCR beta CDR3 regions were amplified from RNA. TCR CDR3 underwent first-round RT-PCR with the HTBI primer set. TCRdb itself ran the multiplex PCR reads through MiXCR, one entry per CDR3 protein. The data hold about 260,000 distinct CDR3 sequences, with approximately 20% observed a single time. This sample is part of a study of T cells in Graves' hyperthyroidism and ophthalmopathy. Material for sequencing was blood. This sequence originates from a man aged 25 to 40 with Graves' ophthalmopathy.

Here the CDR3 DNA reads TGTGCCTGGAGTGTTCGGCAGGGGGAAGGCTACACCTTC. Its translation: CAWSVRQGEGYTF. The chain uses TRBV30 and TRBJ1-2; 7 nucleotides line up with TRBD1. The CDR3 is made up of 13 amino acids. The J segment lost 8 bases and the V segment lost 0 bases, leaving 6 bases of the junction unmatched. In germline, CDR1 is GTSNPN, CDR2 SVGIG (reference sequence).